The clone carrying this TCR beta chain was counted ten times or more. Its specificity is not known. 5'RACE template switching added a universal primer site and UMIs to TCR cDNA. TCRdb reanalysed the 5' RACE reads using MiXCR and keeps one entry per CDR3 protein. Of about 160,000 distinct CDR3 sequences listed, about 7% were seen once; the top ten hold more than 2.5%. The record originates from a study of T cells after yellow fever vaccination. The CDR3 runs 18 residues. CDR1 and CDR2 (germline): SGHRS, YFSETQ. V lost 6 bases and J lost 0, with 19 bases in between. Study-level findings and limits: Of the clonotypes, a small share occurred in both CD4 and CD8 compartments. Weaker, the secondary response peaked sooner, at day 5 versus 15. Primary-vaccination clones mostly resurfaced post-booster (approximately 96% CD4, about 87% CD8).

This rearrangement joins TRBV5-1 to TRBJ2-6; a possible D gene is TRBD2 (6 bases). Sequenced here: CD4+ T cells sorted from PBMCs, sampled about 5 days after the first yellow fever vaccination. The TCR comes from a man between 18 and 29 years old who received the YFV17D yellow fever vaccine. This CDR3 reads CASTSGAGPTSGANVLTF. CDR3 bases: TGCGCCAGCACCTCCGGGGCGGGACCAACCTCTGGGGCCAACGTCCTGACTTTC. The full variable domain, completed using reference TRBV5-1 and TRBJ2-6, is KAGVTQTPRYLIKTRGQQVTLSCSPISGHRSVSWYQQTPGQGLQFLFEYFSETQRNKGNFPGRFSGRQFSNSRSEMNVSTLELGDSALYLCASTSGAGPTSGANVLTFGAGSRLTVL.